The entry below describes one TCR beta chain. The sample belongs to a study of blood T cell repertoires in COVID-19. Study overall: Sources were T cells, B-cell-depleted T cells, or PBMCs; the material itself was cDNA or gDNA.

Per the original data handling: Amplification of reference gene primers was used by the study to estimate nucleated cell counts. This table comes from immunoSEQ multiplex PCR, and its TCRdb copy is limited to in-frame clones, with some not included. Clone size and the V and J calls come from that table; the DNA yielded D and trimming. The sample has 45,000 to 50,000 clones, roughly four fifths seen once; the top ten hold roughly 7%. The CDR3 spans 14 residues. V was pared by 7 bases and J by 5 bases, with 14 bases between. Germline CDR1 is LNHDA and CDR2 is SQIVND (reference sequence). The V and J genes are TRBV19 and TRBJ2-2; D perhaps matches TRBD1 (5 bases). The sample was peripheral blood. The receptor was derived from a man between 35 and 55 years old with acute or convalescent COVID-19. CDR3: CASKDRSGTGELFF. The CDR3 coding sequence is TGTGCCAGTAAGGACCGTTCAGGGACCGGGGAGCTGTTTTTT.